Listed below are T cell receptor beta chains from one sample, sequenced in a study of shared clonotypes between healthy human individuals. Clones were sequenced by immunoSEQ multiplex PCR, and TCRdb holds only the in-frame ones, with some missing. Of about 1 million clones in the sample, 65% to 80% are singletons; the top ten hold 1.4%. The sequencing input was memory CD4+ T cells sorted from blood. The source is a young man in good health. Each CDR3 is given with its conserved first and last residue. D genes are given only for firm matches. For some rows the clone size is stated as once, few or many, or as a class when expanded; others skip it.

J gene	D gene	V gene	clone size	CDR3 DNA	CDR3 protein
TRBJ2-3	NA	TRBV18	once	TGTGCCAGCTCACTCTCACAGGGCCCAGATACGCAGTATTTT	CASSLSQGPDTQYF
TRBJ1-6	TRBD1	TRBV5-4	few	TGTGCCAGCAGCTTGGTGTCCGGGACAGGGACGAGGCCCCTCCACTTT	CASSLVSGTGTRPLHF
TRBJ1-1	NA	TRBV18	once	TGTGCCAGCTCACCCCGGGGTTATGACGGATGGGGCACTGAAGCTTTCTTT	CASSPRGYDGWGTEAFF
TRBJ1-1	NA	TRBV6-6	NA	TGTGCCAGCAGTCCTTTCCGTGGCGCTGAAGCTTTCTTT	CASSPFRGAEAFF
TRBJ2-4	NA	TRBV5-1	NA	TGCGCCAGCAGCCCGGACTCGTGGGGCAAAAACATTCAGTACTTC	CASSPDSWGKNIQYF
TRBJ1-4	NA	TRBV5-6	NA	TGTGCCAGCAGGACTTTGGACGAAGGGGATGAAAAACTGTTTTTT	CASRTLDEGDEKLFF
TRBJ2-5	NA	TRBV6-1	NA	TGTGCCAGCAGCGCAGGGGGGTCCCAAGAGACCCAGTACTTC	CASSAGGSQETQYF
TRBJ1-5	TRBD1	TRBV19	NA	TGTGCCACCACCGGACAGGGGAACAATCAGCCCCAGCATTTT	CATTGQGNNQPQHF
TRBJ2-7	TRBD1	TRBV27	few	TGTGCCAGCAGACAGGGGACCCACGAGCAGTACTTC	CASRQGTHEQYF
TRBJ1-4	NA	TRBV28	NA	TGTGCCTCCTACGGGACACATAATGAAAAACTGTTTTTT	CASYGTHNEKLFF
TRBJ2-5	TRBD2	TRBV28	once	TGTGCCAGCAGCCCCCACGGGGCGGGGGGGGAAGAGACCCAGTACTTC	CASSPHGAGGEETQYF
TRBJ2-7	NA	TRBV9	NA	TGTGCCAGCAGCGTAGAACCGACGTCTGGTAGCGAGCAGTACTTC	CASSVEPTSGSEQYF
TRBJ2-4	NA	TRBV30	NA	TGTGCCTGCACAGGGTATGCCAAAAACATTCAGTACTTC	CACTGYAKNIQYF
TRBJ1-1	NA	TRBV6-5	few	TGTGCCAGCAGCCAAAACAAGTGGACTGAAGCTTTCTTT	CASSQNKWTEAFF
TRBJ1-4	TRBD1	TRBV19	NA	TGTGCCAGTAGTGTCGGGACAGGGGCGACTACGTATGAAAAACTGTTTTTT	CASSVGTGATTYEKLFF
TRBJ2-1	NA	TRBV7-8	NA	TGTGCCAGCAGCTTAGAGGATTCCATGTCCGACGGGTTCTTC	CASSLEDSMSDGFF
TRBJ1-6	NA	TRBV5-6	NA	TGTGCCAGCAGCTTGGTTGTAGGGTCCTATAATTCACCCCTCCACTTT	CASSLVVGSYNSPLHF
TRBJ1-2	NA	TRBV5-5	NA	TGTGCCAGCAGCTTAGCGGCTTATGGCTACACCTTC	CASSLAAYGYTF
TRBJ1-3	NA	TRBV7-2	few	TGTGCCAGCAGCCGACGGGACGGTGGAAACACCATATATTTT	CASSRRDGGNTIYF
TRBJ2-7	NA	TRBV18	NA	TGTGCCAGCTCACCACCTAGCTCAACCTACGAGCAGTACTTC	CASSPPSSTYEQYF
TRBJ2-2	TRBD2	TRBV18	NA	TGTGCCAGCTCACCACCTCTCGGGGGGGGCGCGAACACCGGGGAGCTGTTTTTT	CASSPPLGGGANTGELFF
TRBJ2-1	NA	TRBV5-6	few	TGTGCCAGCAGCCTCCCGGACCAGTCGCAATTCTTC	CASSLPDQSQFF
TRBJ2-6	NA	TRBV4-1	NA	TGCGCCAGCAGCCTAGGGGGGTCCTCTGGGGCCAACGTCCTGACTTTC	CASSLGGSSGANVLTF
TRBJ2-1	NA	TRBV2	NA	TGTGCCAGCAGTGGGCAGGGGGGTGAGCAGTTCTTC	CASSGQGGEQFF
TRBJ2-1	NA	TRBV4-3	NA	TGCGCCAGCAGTCCTACTTCAGGGGTGTCCTCCTACAATGAGCAGTTCTTC	CASSPTSGVSSYNEQFF
TRBJ1-6	TRBD1	TRBV30	NA	TGTGCCTGGAGTGTACGAGGGACAGGGGATTCACCCCTCCACTTT	CAWSVRGTGDSPLHF
TRBJ2-3	TRBD2	TRBV6-1	NA	TGTGCCAGCAGCCTAGCGGGGGCCGGGGATACGCAGTATTTT	CASSLAGAGDTQYF
TRBJ1-1	NA	TRBV20-1	few	TGCAGTGCTAGCGCGGGCCCTGAAGCTTTCTTT	CSASAGPEAFF
TRBJ1-1	NA	TRBV30	NA	TGTGCCTGGAGTGTAGGGCTGGGGAACACTGAAGCTTTCTTT	CAWSVGLGNTEAFF
TRBJ2-1	TRBD2	TRBV27	NA	TGTGCCAGCAGTTTATATACTAGCGGAGGGGTCAATGAGCAGTTCTTC	CASSLYTSGGVNEQFF
TRBJ2-2	NA	TRBV6-5	NA	TGTGCCAGCAGTTCCCCTGGCGGGACGAACACCGGGGAGCTGTTTTTT	CASSSPGGTNTGELFF
TRBJ1-5	TRBD1	TRBV5-6	many	TGTGCCAGCAGCCTAGACAGGGGGCGGCAGCCCCAGCATTTT	CASSLDRGRQPQHF
TRBJ2-7	NA	TRBV5-1	NA	TGCGCCAGCAGCTTGGGAGGCCCCGAGCAGTACTTC	CASSLGGPEQYF
TRBJ2-7	NA	TRBV5-1	NA	TGCGCCAGCAGCTTGCCGGGACAACTCGAGCAGTACTTC	CASSLPGQLEQYF
TRBJ1-1	NA	TRBV2	NA	TGTGCCAGCAGTGGTCAACCTAACACTGAAGCTTTCTTT	CASSGQPNTEAFF
TRBJ2-5	NA	TRBV7-2	NA	TGTGCCAGCAGCTTAGCGGGAGCCATGGGAGAGACCCAGTACTTC	CASSLAGAMGETQYF
TRBJ2-1	NA	TRBV6-1	NA	TGTGCCTCCTCTGAGCAGCCCACCAACAATGAGCAGTTCTTC	CASSEQPTNNEQFF
TRBJ2-1	TRBD2	TRBV29-1	NA	TGCAGCGTTGACTCGACTAGCAACTTCTTC	CSVDSTSNFF
TRBJ2-5	TRBD2	TRBV19	NA	TGTGCCAGTAGTCGGGGGGGTTTAGAGACCCAGTACTTC	CASSRGGLETQYF
TRBJ2-7	NA	TRBV5-1	NA	TGCGCCAGCAGCTTGACACAGGTCGCCTACGAGCAGTACTTC	CASSLTQVAYEQYF
TRBJ1-5	NA	TRBV28	NA	TGTGCCAGCGGGCAGGGAATTGGTCAGCCCCAGCATTTT	CASGQGIGQPQHF
TRBJ2-1	NA	TRBV10-3	NA	TGTGCCATCAGTGAGTCAGGTATTTACGTAGGGGATGAGCAGTTCTTC	CAISESGIYVGDEQFF
TRBJ2-7	NA	TRBV5-4	NA	TGTGCCAGCAGCATGACGGGCTACGAGCAGTACTTC	CASSMTGYEQYF
TRBJ1-5	NA	TRBV28	NA	TGTGCCAGCCTGATGGGGGGTGGGATGGGCAATCAGCCCCAGCATTTT	CASLMGGGMGNQPQHF
TRBJ2-6	NA	TRBV7-9	NA	TGTGCCAGCAGCCGAACGACAGACTACCTCTCTGGGGCCAACGTCCTGACTTTC	CASSRTTDYLSGANVLTF